This TCR beta chain was retrieved from a study of shared clonotypes between healthy human individuals. Trimming at V came to 4 bases and at J to 3 bases, leaving 8 bases not matched to a gene. This CDR3 comprises 16 residues. Per the germline V gene, CDR1 is KGHSH and CDR2 is LQKENI. Using immunoSEQ multiplex PCR, the repertoire was profiled, and TCRdb retains in-frame clones only, with some absent. Seen here are about 1.4 million clones, roughly 95% observed once, and the top ten hold more than 0.9%. The specimen was naive CD4+ T cells sorted from blood. Subset meaning: CD45RA+ positively selected. V is TRBV18 and J is TRBJ2-7; TRBD2 aligns across 11 bases. The clonotype originates from a man in his thirties or forties in good health. The CDR3 region is CASSLVRLAGNYEQYF. The CDR3 DNA follows: TGTGCCAGCTCACTCGTACGACTAGCGGGAAACTACGAGCAGTACTTC. Together with reference TRBV18 and TRBJ2-7, the CDR3 gives the full variable domain: NAGVMQNPRHLVRRRGQEARLRCSPMKGHSHVYWYRQLPEEGLKFMVYLQKENIIDESGMPKERFSAEFPKEGPSILRIQQVVRGDSAAYFCASSLVRLAGNYEQYFGPGTRLTVT.